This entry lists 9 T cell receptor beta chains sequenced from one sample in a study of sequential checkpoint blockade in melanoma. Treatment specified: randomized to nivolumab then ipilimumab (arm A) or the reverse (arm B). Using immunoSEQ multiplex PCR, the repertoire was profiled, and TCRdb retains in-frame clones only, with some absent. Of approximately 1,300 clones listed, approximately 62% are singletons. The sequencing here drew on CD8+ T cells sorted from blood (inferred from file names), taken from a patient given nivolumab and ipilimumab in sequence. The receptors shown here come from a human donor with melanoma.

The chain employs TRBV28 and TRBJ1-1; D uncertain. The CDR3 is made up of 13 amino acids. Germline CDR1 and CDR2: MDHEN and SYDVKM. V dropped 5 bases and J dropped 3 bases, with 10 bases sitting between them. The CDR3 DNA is TGTGCCAGCAGTGGAGGGTCCGACACTGAAGCTTTCTTT. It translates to CASSGGSDTEAFF.

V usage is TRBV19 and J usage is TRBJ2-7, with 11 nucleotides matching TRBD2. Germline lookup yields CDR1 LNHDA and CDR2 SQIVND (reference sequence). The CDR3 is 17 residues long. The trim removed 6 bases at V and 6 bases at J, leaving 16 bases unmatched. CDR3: CASSAFAGLAGGSEQYF. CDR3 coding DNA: TGTGCCAGTAGCGCCTTCGCAGGTTTAGCGGGAGGGAGCGAGCAGTACTTC.

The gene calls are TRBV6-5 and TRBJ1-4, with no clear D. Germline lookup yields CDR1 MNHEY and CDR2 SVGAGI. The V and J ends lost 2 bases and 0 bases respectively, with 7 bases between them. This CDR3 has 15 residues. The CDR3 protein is CASSYEGATNEKLFF. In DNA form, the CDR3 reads TGTGCCAGCAGTTACGAGGGCGCAACTAATGAAAAACTGTTTTTT.

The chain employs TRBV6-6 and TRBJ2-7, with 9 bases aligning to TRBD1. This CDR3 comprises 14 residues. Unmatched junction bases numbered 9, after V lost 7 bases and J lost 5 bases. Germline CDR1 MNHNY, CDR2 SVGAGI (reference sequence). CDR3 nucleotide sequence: TGTGCCAGCATTGAAACAGGGGGCCTGGACGAGCAGTACTTC. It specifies CASIETGGLDEQYF.

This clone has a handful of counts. CDR3 amino acids: CAWSVQGYEQYF. CDR3 DNA sequence: TGTGCCTGGAGTGTACAGGGTTACGAGCAGTACTTC. This chain links TRBV30 with TRBJ2-7; possible D gene TRBD1, 6 bases. Germline CDR1 and CDR2: GTSNPN and SVGIG (reference sequence). Trimming pared 0 bases from V and 4 bases from J, leaving 7 bases between. The CDR3 is 12 residues long.

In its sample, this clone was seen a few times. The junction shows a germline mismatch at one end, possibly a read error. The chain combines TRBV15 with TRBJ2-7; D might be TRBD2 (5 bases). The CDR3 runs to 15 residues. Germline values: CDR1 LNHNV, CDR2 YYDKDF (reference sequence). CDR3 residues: CATGRDASIAYEQYF. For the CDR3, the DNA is TGCGCCACCGGCAGAGATGCTAGCATCGCATACGAGCAGTACTTC.

The DNA for the CDR3 is TGTGCCTGGAGTTCAGGACAGGGAATGGATGGCTACACCTTC. Translated: CAWSSGQGMDGYTF. The V gene is TRBV30, the J gene TRBJ1-2, with 8 bases matching TRBD1. Trimming at V came to 2 bases and at J to 6 bases, leaving 8 bases not matched to a gene. This CDR3 spans 14 amino acids. Germline CDR1 is GTSNPN and CDR2 is SVGIG (reference sequence).

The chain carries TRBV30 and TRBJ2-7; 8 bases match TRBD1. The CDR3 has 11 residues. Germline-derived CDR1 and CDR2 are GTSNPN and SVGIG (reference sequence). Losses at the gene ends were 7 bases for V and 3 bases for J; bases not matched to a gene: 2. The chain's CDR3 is CAFTGGYEQYF. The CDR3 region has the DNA TGTGCCTTTACAGGGGGCTACGAGCAGTACTTC. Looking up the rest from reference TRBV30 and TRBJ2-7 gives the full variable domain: SQTIHQWPATLVQPVGSPLSLECTVEGTSNPNLYWYRQAAGRGLQLLFYSVGIGQISSEVPQNLSASRPQDRQFILSSKKLLLSDSGFYLCAFTGGYEQYFGPGTRLTVT.

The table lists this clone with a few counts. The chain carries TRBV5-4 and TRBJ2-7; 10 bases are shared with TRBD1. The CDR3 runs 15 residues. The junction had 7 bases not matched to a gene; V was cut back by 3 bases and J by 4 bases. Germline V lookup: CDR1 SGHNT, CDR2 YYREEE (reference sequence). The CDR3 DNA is TGTGCCAGCAGCTGGCCGACAGGGGGCAAATACGAGCAGTACTTC. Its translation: CASSWPTGGKYEQYF.